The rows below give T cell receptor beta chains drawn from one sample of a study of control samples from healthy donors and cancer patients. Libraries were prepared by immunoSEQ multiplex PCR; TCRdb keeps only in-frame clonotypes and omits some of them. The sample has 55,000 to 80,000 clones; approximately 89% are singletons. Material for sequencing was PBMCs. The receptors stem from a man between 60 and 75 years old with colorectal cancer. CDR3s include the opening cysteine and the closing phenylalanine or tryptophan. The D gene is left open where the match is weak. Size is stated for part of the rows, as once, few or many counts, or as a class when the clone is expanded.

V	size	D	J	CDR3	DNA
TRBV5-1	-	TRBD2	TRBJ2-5	CASSRLGRDETQYF	TGCGCCAGCAGCCGGCTGGGGAGGGACGAGACCCAGTACTTC
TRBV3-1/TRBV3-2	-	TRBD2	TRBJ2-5	CASSQRGGASETQYF	TGTGCCAGCAGCCAACGCGGGGGGGCCTCGGAGACCCAGTACTTC
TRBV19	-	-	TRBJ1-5	CASSMGGRSNQPQHF	TGTGCCAGTAGTATGGGGGGACGTAGCAATCAGCCCCAGCATTTT
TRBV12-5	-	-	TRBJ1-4	CASGRDGSTNEKLFF	TGTGCTAGTGGCCGGGACGGCTCAACTAATGAAAAACTGTTTTTT
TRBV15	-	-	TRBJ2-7	CATSRVRGSYEQYF	TGTGCCACCAGCAGAGTGCGCGGCTCCTACGAGCAGTACTTC
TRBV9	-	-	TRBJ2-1	CASSVGPNEQFF	TGTGCCAGCAGCGTAGGCCCCAATGAGCAGTTCTTC
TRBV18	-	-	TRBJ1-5	CASTQGINQPQHF	TGTGCCAGCACTCAGGGGATCAATCAGCCCCAGCATTTT
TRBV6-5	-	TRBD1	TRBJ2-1	CASAYRDRGYNEQFF	TGTGCCAGCGCATACCGGGACAGGGGGTACAATGAGCAGTTCTTC
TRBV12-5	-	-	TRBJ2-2	CASGPGQLTGELFF	TGTGCTAGTGGACCAGGACAGCTAACCGGGGAGCTGTTTTTT
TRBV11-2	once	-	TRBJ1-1	CASSLDFRGNTEAFF	TGTGCCAGCAGCTTAGATTTCAGGGGGAACACTGAAGCTTTCTTT
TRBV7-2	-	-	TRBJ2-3	CASSFSLLHTDTQYF	TGTGCCAGCAGCTTCTCGCTTCTCCACACAGATACGCAGTATTTT
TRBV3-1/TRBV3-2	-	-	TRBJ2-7	CASSQRPKDYEQYF	TGTGCCAGCAGCCAGAGGCCTAAGGATTACGAGCAGTACTTC
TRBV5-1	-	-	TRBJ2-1	CASSLFQGRLGDNEQFF	TGCGCCAGCAGCTTGTTTCAGGGTCGGCTTGGAGACAATGAGCAGTTCTTC
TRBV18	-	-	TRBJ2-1	CASSPGVGNEQFF	TGTGCCAGCTCACCAGGGGTGGGGAATGAGCAGTTCTTC
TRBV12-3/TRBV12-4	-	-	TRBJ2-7	CASSYGGAHEQYF	TGTGCCAGCAGTTATGGGGGCGCCCACGAGCAGTACTTC
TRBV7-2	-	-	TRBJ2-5	CASSYGGAKETQYF	TGTGCCAGCAGCTACGGCGGCGCTAAAGAGACCCAGTACTTC
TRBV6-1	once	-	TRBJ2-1	CASSERRGYNEQFF	TGTGCCAGCAGTGAACGGCGGGGATACAATGAGCAGTTCTTC
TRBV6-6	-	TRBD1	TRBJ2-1	CASRTGTGGNEQFF	TGTGCCAGCAGGACCGGGACAGGGGGCAATGAGCAGTTCTTC
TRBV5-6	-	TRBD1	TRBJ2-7	CASSWGTGHSYEQYF	TGTGCCAGCAGCTGGGGGACAGGGCACTCCTACGAGCAGTACTTC
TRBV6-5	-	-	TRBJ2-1	CASRLGGQKGNEQFF	TGTGCCAGCCGACTAGGCGGACAGAAGGGGAATGAGCAGTTCTTC
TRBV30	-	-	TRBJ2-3	CAWSVRVGGGTDTQYF	TGTGCCTGGAGTGTACGTGTAGGGGGAGGCACAGATACGCAGTATTTT
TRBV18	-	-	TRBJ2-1	CASSPRLGRVNEQFF	TGTGCCAGCTCACCAAGACTAGGTAGGGTCAATGAGCAGTTCTTC
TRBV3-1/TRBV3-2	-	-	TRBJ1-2	CASSQEREYDYGYTF	TGTGCCAGCAGCCAAGAACGGGAATACGACTATGGCTACACCTTC
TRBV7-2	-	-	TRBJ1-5	CASSLDGNQPQHF	TGTGCCAGCAGCTTGGATGGGAATCAGCCCCAGCATTTT
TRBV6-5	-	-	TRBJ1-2	CASSYSRRGFDGYTF	TGTGCCAGCAGTTACTCGCGAAGGGGCTTTGATGGCTACACCTTC
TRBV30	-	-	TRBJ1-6	CAWSVAVSGRYSPLHF	TGTGCCTGGAGTGTAGCGGTTTCTGGACGGTATTCACCCCTCCACTTT
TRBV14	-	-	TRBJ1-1	CASSPIMNTEAFF	TGTGCCAGCAGCCCGATAATGAACACTGAAGCTTTCTTT
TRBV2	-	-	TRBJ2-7	CASRLEALYEQYF	TGTGCCAGCCGCCTGGAGGCGCTCTACGAGCAGTACTTC
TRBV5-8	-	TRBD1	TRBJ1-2	CASSRDRGGYGYTF	TGTGCCAGCAGCAGGGACAGGGGCGGGTATGGCTACACCTTC
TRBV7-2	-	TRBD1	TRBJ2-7	CASSMTGSSYEQYF	TGTGCCAGCAGCATGACAGGGAGCTCCTACGAGCAGTACTTC
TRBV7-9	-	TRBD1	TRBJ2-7	CASSYTGVSYEQYF	TGTGCCAGCAGCTACACAGGGGTATCCTACGAGCAGTACTTC
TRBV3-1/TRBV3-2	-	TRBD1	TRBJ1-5	CASSQAGTGLNQPQHF	TGTGCCAGCAGCCAAGCCGGGACAGGGTTAAATCAGCCCCAGCATTTT
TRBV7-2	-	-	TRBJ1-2	CASSLALDPANYGYTF	TGTGCCAGCAGCTTAGCCCTGGACCCGGCGAACTATGGCTACACCTTC
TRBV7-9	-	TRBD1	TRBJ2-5	CASSLAGGGETQYF	TGTGCCAGCAGCTTAGCAGGGGGCGGAGAGACCCAGTACTTC
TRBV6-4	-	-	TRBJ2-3	CASWGTRGTDTQYF	TGTGCCAGCTGGGGGACGAGAGGCACAGATACGCAGTATTTT
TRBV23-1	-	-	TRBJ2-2	CASIQGGHRGAVF	TGCGCCAGCATACAGGGCGGACACCGGGGAGCTGTTTTT
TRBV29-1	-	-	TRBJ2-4	CSAQYWGRTAKNIQYF	TGCAGCGCCCAGTACTGGGGGAGGACTGCCAAAAACATTCAGTACTTC
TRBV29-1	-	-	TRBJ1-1	CSVDWGANTEAFF	TGCAGCGTTGATTGGGGGGCCAACACTGAAGCTTTCTTT
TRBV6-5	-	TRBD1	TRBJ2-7	CASSQYSGNRGEQYF	TGTGCCAGCAGTCAATATTCCGGAAACAGGGGCGAGCAGTACTTC
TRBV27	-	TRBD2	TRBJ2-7	CASSRGERFPYEQYF	TGTGCCAGCAGTCGGGGGGAGAGGTTTCCCTACGAGCAGTACTTC
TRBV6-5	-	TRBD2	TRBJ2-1	CASSPRTSSDEQFF	TGTGCCAGCAGTCCACGGACTAGTTCCGATGAGCAGTTCTTC
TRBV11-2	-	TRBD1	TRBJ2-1	CASSPQGQIGEQFF	TGTGCCAGCAGCCCGCAGGGACAGATTGGGGAGCAGTTCTTC
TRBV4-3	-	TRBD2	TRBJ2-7	CASSQGPPPRERGAYEQYF	TGCGCCAGCAGCCAAGGCCCACCCCCGAGGGAGCGGGGAGCCTACGAGCAGTACTTC
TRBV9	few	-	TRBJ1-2	CASSVGLGREYGYTF	TGTGCCAGCAGCGTAGGGCTGGGCAGGGAGTATGGCTACACCTTC
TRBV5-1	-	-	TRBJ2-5	CASSLAYQETQYF	TGCGCCAGCAGCTTGGCTTACCAAGAGACCCAGTACTTC
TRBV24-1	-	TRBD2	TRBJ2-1	CATSDPGTSGGRYNEQFF	TGTGCCACCAGTGACCCCGGGACTAGCGGGGGAAGATACAATGAGCAGTTCTTC
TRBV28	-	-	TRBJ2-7	CASSLAGVTYEQYF	TGTGCCAGCAGTTTGGCAGGGGTGACCTACGAGCAGTACTTC
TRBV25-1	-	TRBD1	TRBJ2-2	CASAGRRSGTVTGELFF	TGTGCCAGCGCGGGTCGGCGTTCCGGGACAGTCACCGGGGAGCTGTTTTTT